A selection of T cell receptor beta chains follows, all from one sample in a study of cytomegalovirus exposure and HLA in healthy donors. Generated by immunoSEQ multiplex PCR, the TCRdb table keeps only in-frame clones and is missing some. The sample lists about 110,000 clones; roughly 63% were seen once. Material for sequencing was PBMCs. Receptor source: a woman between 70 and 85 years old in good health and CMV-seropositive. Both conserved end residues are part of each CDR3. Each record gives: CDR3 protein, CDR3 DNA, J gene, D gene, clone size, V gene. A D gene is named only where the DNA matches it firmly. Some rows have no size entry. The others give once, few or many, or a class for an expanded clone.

CASSIDFGTVNTEAFF | TGTGCCAGTAGTATAGATTTCGGGACAGTGAACACTGAAGCTTTCTTT | TRBJ1-1 | TRBD1 | NA | TRBV19
CASSQFRGNTNTEAFF | TGTGCCAGCAGCCAGTTTCGTGGCAACACGAACACTGAAGCTTTCTTT | TRBJ1-1 | NA | few | TRBV4-2
CASRKQASTTDTQYF | TGTGCCAGCAGGAAACAGGCTTCCACAACAGATACGCAGTATTTT | TRBJ2-3 | NA | NA | TRBV6-5
CASSVPGQPNTGELFF | TGTGCCAGCAGTGTCCCGGGACAGCCTAACACCGGGGAGCTGTTTTTT | TRBJ2-2 | TRBD1 | NA | TRBV6-1
CATRDGKEKLFF | TGTGCCACGCGGGACGGAAAAGAAAAACTGTTTTTT | TRBJ1-4 | NA | NA | TRBV10-3
CASSLAAGLGVREQYF | TGTGCCAGCAGCTTAGCCGCGGGCCTTGGTGTGCGAGAGCAGTACTTC | TRBJ2-7 | NA | NA | TRBV7-8
CASSTDIYEQYF | TGTGCCAGCAGCACCGACATCTACGAGCAGTACTTC | TRBJ2-7 | NA | once | TRBV6-6
CASSLGGGSETQYF | TGCGCCAGCAGCTTGGGGGGGGGATCGGAGACCCAGTACTTC | TRBJ2-5 | TRBD2 | NA | TRBV5-1
CASYGSSYNEQFF | TGTGCCAGCTATGGCAGCTCCTACAATGAGCAGTTCTTC | TRBJ2-1 | NA | NA | TRBV7-9
CASSLGGNYGYTF | TGTGCCAGCAGCTTGGGCGGGAACTATGGCTACACCTTC | TRBJ1-2 | NA | few | TRBV11-2
CSVAPGMMNTEAFF | TGCAGCGTTGCCCCAGGAATGATGAACACTGAAGCTTTCTTT | TRBJ1-1 | NA | NA | TRBV29-1
CASSLAGHRGDEQYF | TGTGCCAGCAGCTTAGCGGGGCACAGGGGGGACGAGCAGTACTTC | TRBJ2-7 | TRBD1 | once | TRBV7-8
CAWSVQGDTEAFF | TGTGCCTGGAGTGTACAAGGGGACACTGAAGCTTTCTTT | TRBJ1-1 | NA | NA | TRBV30
CASSLTSDSLYEQYF | TGTGCCAGCAGCCTAACTAGCGACTCCCTCTACGAGCAGTACTTC | TRBJ2-7 | TRBD2 | NA | TRBV4-2
CASSPTKGGDGYTF | TGCGCCAGCAGCCCCACGAAAGGGGGCGATGGCTACACCTTC | TRBJ1-2 | TRBD1 | NA | TRBV5-1
CASGLGTGELFF | TGTGCCAGTGGACTAGGTACCGGGGAGCTGTTTTTT | TRBJ2-2 | TRBD2 | NA | TRBV6-4
CASSPGQGSAYEQYF | TGTGCCAGCTCACCCGGACAGGGGTCCGCCTACGAGCAGTACTTC | TRBJ2-7 | TRBD1 | NA | TRBV18
CASSLSGGHEQYF | TGTGCCAGCTCACTCTCAGGGGGGCACGAGCAGTACTTC | TRBJ2-7 | NA | NA | TRBV18
CASSLSSGGGQETQYF | TGTGCCAGCAGCTTATCATCGGGGGGGGGCCAAGAGACCCAGTACTTC | TRBJ2-5 | TRBD2 | NA | TRBV7-2
CASSSRGQGGTEAFF | TGCGCCAGCAGCTCCCGCGGACAGGGTGGCACTGAAGCTTTCTTT | TRBJ1-1 | TRBD1 | NA | TRBV5-1
CASSLQGMGETQYF | TGTGCCAGCAGCCTCCAGGGGATGGGGGAGACCCAGTACTTC | TRBJ2-5 | NA | few | TRBV7-2
CASSPSGEPYEQYF | TGTGCCAGCAGTCCCTCGGGGGAGCCCTACGAGCAGTACTTC | TRBJ2-7 | NA | NA | TRBV6-1
CASSPWGGKETEAFF | TGTGCCAGCAGCCCGTGGGGGGGAAAAGAGACTGAAGCTTTCTTT | TRBJ1-1 | NA | NA | TRBV7-9
CASSYSLAGSSYEQYF | TGTGCCAGCAGTTACTCGTTAGCGGGGAGCTCCTACGAGCAGTACTTC | TRBJ2-7 | TRBD2 | NA | TRBV6-6
CASSARTGHQGTEAFF | TGTGCCAGTAGTGCAAGAACGGGACACCAGGGGACTGAAGCTTTCTTT | TRBJ1-1 | NA | few | TRBV19
CASSQETEQYF | TGCGCCAGCAGCCAAGAAACAGAGCAGTACTTC | TRBJ2-7 | NA | few | TRBV4-1
CASSRDRGEKLFF | TGTGCCAGCAGCCGGGACAGGGGAGAAAAACTGTTTTTT | TRBJ1-4 | TRBD1 | NA | TRBV14
CASSLRRAGLAKNIQYF | TGTGCCAGCAGCTTAAGGAGAGCGGGACTAGCCAAAAACATTCAGTACTTC | TRBJ2-4 | TRBD2 | once | TRBV7-2
CASSARDPAGNEQFF | TGTGCCAGCAGCGCCCGGGATCCCGCGGGGAATGAGCAGTTCTTC | TRBJ2-1 | NA | NA | TRBV7-8
CASSYSTDSNQPQHF | TGTGCCAGCAGTTACTCGACAGATAGCAATCAGCCCCAGCATTTT | TRBJ1-5 | NA | few | TRBV6-5
CASSQDGYEQYF | TGCGCCAGCAGCCAAGACGGTTACGAGCAGTACTTC | TRBJ2-7 | NA | NA | TRBV4-1
CAFLAGGRATGELFF | TGTGCCTTTCTAGCGGGGGGGCGGGCCACCGGGGAGCTGTTTTTT | TRBJ2-2 | TRBD2 | NA | TRBV6-1
CASSPDWGRDTEAFF | TGTGCCAGCAGCCCCGATTGGGGGCGGGACACTGAAGCTTTCTTT | TRBJ1-1 | NA | NA | TRBV5-6
CASSQETRNTQYF | TGCGCCAGCAGCCAAGAAACCAGAAACACGCAGTATTTT | TRBJ2-3 | NA | few | TRBV4-3
CASSLDPGNTGELFF | TGTGCCAGCAGCTTAGATCCGGGGAATACCGGGGAGCTGTTTTTT | TRBJ2-2 | NA | NA | TRBV7-2